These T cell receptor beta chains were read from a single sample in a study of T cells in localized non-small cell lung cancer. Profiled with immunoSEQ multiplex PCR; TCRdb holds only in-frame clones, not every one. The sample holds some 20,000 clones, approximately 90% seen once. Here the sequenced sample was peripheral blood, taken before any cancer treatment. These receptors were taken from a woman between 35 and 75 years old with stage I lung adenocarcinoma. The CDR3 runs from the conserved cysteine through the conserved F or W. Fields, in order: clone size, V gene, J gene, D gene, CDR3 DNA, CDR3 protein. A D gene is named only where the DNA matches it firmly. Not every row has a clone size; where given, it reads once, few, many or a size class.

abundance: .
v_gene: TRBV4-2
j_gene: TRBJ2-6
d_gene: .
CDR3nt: TGTGCCAGCAGCCTAGTGGAGTTCTCTGGGGCCAACGTCCTGACTTTC
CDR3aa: CASSLVEFSGANVLTF

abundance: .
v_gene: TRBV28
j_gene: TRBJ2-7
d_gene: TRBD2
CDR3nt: TGTGCCAGCCGGGGACTAGCGGGAGGAAATCCGTACGAGCAGTACTTC
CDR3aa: CASRGLAGGNPYEQYF

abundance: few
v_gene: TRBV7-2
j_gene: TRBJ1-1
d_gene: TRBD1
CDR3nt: TGTGCCAGCAGCTCCAGGGGGGTGGACACTGAAGCTTTCTTT
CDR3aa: CASSSRGVDTEAFF

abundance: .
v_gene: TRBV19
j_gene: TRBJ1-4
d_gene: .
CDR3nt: TGTGCCAGTAGTGACCTCGGGGGGGCGGGAGAAAAACTGTTTTTT
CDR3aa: CASSDLGGAGEKLFF

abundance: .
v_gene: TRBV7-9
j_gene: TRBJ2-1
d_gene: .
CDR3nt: TGTGCCAGCAGCTTCGAACGTGGCTCCTACAATGAGCAGTTCTTC
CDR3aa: CASSFERGSYNEQFF

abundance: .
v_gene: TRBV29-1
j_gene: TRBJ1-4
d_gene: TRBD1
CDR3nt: TGCAGCGGGCGCTTGACGGACAGGGTAGTATGGGCAACTAATGAAAAACTGTTTTTT
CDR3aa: CSGRLTDRVVWATNEKLFF

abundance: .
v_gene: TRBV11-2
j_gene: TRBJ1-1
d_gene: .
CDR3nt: TGTGCCAGCAGCGTTGGGGGGAACACTGAAGCTTTCTTT
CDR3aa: CASSVGGNTEAFF

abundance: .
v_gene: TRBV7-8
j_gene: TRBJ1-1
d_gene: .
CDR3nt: TGTGCCAGCAGCTATACTAGGGGGGGCACTGAAGCTTTCTTT
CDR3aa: CASSYTRGGTEAFF

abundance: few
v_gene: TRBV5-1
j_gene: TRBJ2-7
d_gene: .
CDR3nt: TGCGCCAGCAGGACAGTCAGTAGCGAAGGCGAGCAGTACTTC
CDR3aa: CASRTVSSEGEQYF

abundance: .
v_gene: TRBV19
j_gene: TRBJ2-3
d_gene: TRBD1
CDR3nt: TGTGCCAGTAGTATAGAGGGGGACAGGGGTCCAGATACGCAGTATTTT
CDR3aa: CASSIEGDRGPDTQYF

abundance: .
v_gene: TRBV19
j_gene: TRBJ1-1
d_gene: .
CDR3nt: TGTGCCAGTAGTATAAATCCCCCACACACTGAAGCTTTCTTT
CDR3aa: CASSINPPHTEAFF

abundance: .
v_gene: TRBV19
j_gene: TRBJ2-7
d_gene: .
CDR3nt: TGTGCCAGTAGTATACTCGGACAGACCTACGAGCAGTACTTC
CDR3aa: CASSILGQTYEQYF

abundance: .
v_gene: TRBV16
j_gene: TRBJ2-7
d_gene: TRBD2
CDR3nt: TGTGCCAGCAGCCTCGGGAGGGGAGGCTACGAGCAGTACTTC
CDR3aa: CASSLGRGGYEQYF

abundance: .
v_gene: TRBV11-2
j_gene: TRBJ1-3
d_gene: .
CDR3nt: TGTGCCAGCAGCATTGGGGGGATCGACACCATATATTTT
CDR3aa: CASSIGGIDTIYF

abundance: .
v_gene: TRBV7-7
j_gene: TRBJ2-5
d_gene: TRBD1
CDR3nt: TGTGCCAGCAGCTCCCGGGACAGGCAAGAGACCCAGTACTTC
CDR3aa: CASSSRDRQETQYF

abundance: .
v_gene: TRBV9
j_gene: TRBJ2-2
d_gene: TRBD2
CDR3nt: TGTGCCAGCAGCGTAGCTAGCGGGAACACCGGGGAGCTGTTTTTT
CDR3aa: CASSVASGNTGELFF

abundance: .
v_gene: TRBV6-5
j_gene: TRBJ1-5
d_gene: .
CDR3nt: TGTGCCAGCAGTTCCCGGGAGCCCCAGCATTTT
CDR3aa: CASSSREPQHF

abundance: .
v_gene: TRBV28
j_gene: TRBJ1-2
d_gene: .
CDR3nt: TGTGCCAGCAGTTTATGGACCCAGGGCTACACCTTC
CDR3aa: CASSLWTQGYTF

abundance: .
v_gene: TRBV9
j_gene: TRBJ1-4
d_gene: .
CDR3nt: TGTGCCAGCAGCGCGGGGTCAACTAATGAAAAACTGTTTTTT
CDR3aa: CASSAGSTNEKLFF

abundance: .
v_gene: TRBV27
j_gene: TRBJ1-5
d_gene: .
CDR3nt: TGTGCCAGCAGTCTGCAGTCCGGTCAGCCCCAGCATTTT
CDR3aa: CASSLQSGQPQHF

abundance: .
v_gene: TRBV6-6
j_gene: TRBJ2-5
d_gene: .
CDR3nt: TGTGCCAGCACCCGGGGGGCCCAAGAGACCCAGTACTTC
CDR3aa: CASTRGAQETQYF

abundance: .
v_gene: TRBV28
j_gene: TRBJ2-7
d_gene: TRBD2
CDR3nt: TGTGCCAGCAGTTTCCAGCGGGAGGTCTTTAGGGGGAAATACGAGCAGTACTTC
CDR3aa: CASSFQREVFRGKYEQYF

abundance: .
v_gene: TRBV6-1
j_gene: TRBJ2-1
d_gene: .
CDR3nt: TGTGCCAGCTCCCCTGGGAATGAGCAGTTCTTC
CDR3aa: CASSPGNEQFF

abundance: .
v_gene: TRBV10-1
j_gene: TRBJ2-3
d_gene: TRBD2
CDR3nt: TGCGCCAGCAGTCCCGCGGGAGCAAAAGATACGCAGTATTTT
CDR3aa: CASSPAGAKDTQYF

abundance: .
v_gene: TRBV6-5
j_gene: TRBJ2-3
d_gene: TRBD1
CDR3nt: TGTGCCAGCAGCCAAGGGGGCGCGGGCCCACATACGCAGTATTTT
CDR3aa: CASSQGGAGPHTQYF

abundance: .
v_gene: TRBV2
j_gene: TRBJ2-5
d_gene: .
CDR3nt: TGTGCCAGCAGTGATCAGCAATACCAAGAGACCCAGTACTTC
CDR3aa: CASSDQQYQETQYF

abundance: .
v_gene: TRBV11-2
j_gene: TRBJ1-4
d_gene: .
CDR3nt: TGTGCCAGCACCCAGGGGCTGCGAAGCGAAAAACTGTTTTTT
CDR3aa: CASTQGLRSEKLFF

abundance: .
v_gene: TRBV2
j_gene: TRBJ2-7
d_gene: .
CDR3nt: TGTGCCAGCAGTGGCGGCTATACGACCTACGAGCAGTACTTC
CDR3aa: CASSGGYTTYEQYF

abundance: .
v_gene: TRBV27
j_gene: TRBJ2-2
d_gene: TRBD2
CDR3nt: TGTGCCAGCAGAACAGCGGGAATCACCGGGGAGCTGTTTTTT
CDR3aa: CASRTAGITGELFF

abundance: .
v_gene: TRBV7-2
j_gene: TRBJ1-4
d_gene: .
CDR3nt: TGTGCCAGCGGTATGCTCCGCAGTGCAACTAATGAAAAACTGTTTTTT
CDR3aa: CASGMLRSATNEKLFF

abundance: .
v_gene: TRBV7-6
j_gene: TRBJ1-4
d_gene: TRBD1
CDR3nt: TGTGCCAGCAGCCCCCGGACAGGGAGGAATGAAAAACTGTTTTTT
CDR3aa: CASSPRTGRNEKLFF

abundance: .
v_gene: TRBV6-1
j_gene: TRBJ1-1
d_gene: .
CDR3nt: TGTGCCAGCAGATTAGGAATTTCCACTGAAGCTTTCTTT
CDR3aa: CASRLGISTEAFF

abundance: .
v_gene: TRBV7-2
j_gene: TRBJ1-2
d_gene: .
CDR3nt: TGTGCCAGCAGCTTAGGAGGGGACGATAACTATGGCTACACCTTC
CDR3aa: CASSLGGDDNYGYTF

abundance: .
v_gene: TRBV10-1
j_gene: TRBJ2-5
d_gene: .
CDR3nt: TGCGCCAGCAGTGATCCCGGGCGGCAACCGTACTTC
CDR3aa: CASSDPGRQPYF

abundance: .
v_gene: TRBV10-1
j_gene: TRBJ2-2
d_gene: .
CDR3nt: TGCGCCAGCAGGGCAGGAGTAAACACCGGGGAGCTGTTTTTT
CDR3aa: CASRAGVNTGELFF

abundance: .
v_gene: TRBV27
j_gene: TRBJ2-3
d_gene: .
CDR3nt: TGTGCCAGCAGTTATCTCTTTGAGAATACGCAGTATTTT
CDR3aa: CASSYLFENTQYF

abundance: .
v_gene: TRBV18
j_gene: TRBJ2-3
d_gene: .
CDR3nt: TGTGCCAGCTCACCCCGGACCACAGATACGCAGTATTTT
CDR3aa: CASSPRTTDTQYF

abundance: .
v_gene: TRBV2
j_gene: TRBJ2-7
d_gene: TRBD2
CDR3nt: TGTGCCAGCAGCGGGACTAGCGGGACTTCATTCTCCTACGAGCAGTACTTC
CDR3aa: CASSGTSGTSFSYEQYF

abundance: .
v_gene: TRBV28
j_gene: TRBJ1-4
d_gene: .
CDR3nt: TGTGCCAGCAGCCGGCGGGGCCAAGGAGGTGAAAAACTGTTTTTT
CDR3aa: CASSRRGQGGEKLFF

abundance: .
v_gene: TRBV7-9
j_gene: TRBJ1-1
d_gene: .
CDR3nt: TGTGCCAGCAGTTCGACAGACACTGAAGCTTTCTTT
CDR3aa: CASSSTDTEAFF

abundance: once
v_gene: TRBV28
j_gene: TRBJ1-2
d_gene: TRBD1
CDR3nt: TGTGCCAGCAGCGCCACGAATCACAGGGGTCCATATGGCTACACCTTC
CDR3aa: CASSATNHRGPYGYTF

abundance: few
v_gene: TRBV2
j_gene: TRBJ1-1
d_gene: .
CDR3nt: TGTGCCAGCAGTGAAGCGTACCCCGGTACTGAAGCTTTCTTT
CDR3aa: CASSEAYPGTEAFF

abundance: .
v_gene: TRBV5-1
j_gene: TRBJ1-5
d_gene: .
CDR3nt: TGCGCCAGCAGCCCAGTTGGAGGAATCAATCAGCCCCAGCATTTT
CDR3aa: CASSPVGGINQPQHF

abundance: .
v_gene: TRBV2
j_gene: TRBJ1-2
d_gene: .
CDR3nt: TGTGCCAGCAGTGTCGACGGGAGAGATGGCTACACCTTC
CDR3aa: CASSVDGRDGYTF

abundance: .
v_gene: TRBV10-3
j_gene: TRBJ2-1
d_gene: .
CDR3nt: TGTGCCATCAGTGAGACTAGTAGCTACAATGAGCAGTTCTTC
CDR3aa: CAISETSSYNEQFF

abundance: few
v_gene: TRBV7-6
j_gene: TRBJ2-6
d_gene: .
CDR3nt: TGTGCCAGCAGCTTAGAGTCTCCCCCGGGCGGGGCCAACGTCCTGACTTTC
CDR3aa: CASSLESPPGGANVLTF

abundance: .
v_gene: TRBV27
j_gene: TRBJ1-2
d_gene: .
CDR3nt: TGTGCCAGCAGTAGCAACCAGGGCTATGGCTACACCTTC
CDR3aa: CASSSNQGYGYTF

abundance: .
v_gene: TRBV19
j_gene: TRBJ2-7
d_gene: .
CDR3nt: TGTGCCAGTAGTATTTATGAGGGTTACGAGCAGTACTTC
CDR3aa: CASSIYEGYEQYF

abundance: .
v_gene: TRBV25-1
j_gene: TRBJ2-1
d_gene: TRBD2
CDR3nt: TGTGCCAGCAGTGAATCGGGACTAGCGGTTAATGAGCAGTTCTTC
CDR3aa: CASSESGLAVNEQFF

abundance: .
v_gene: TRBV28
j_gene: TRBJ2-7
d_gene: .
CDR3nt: TGTGCCAGCAGTTTATGGGCGCGGGTGGGCTACGAGCAGTACTTC
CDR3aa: CASSLWARVGYEQYF

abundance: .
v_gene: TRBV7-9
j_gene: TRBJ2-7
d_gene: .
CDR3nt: TGTGCCAGCACCCTCAGCGACCCCTACGAGCAGTACTTC
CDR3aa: CASTLSDPYEQYF

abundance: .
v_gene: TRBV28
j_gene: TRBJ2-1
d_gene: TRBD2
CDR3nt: TGTGCCAGCAGTAAAGCCACTAGCGGGGAGAACAATGAGCAGTTCTTC
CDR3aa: CASSKATSGENNEQFF

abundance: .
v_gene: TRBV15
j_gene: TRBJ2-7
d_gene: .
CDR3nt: TGTGCCACCAGCAGAGAACTAGAGGGGCACGAGCAGTACTTC
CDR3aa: CATSRELEGHEQYF

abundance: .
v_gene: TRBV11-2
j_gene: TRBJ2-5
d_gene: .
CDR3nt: TGTGCCAGCAGCTTAACAAACTCGCAAGAGACCCAGTACTTC
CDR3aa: CASSLTNSQETQYF